The 12 T cell receptor beta chains below all came from one sample that was sequenced in a study of regulatory T cells in long-lasting Graves disease. The time point: newly diagnosed GD, antithyroid drugs for less than 3 months. The TCR library was made from RNA extracted from PBMCs. TCR beta libraries were built with iRepertoire HTBI primers and Arm-PCR of CDR3 regions. TCRdb re-called the multiplex PCR reads through MiXCR, storing one row per CDR3 protein. This table holds some 490,000 distinct CDR3 sequences, 12% found once. These data were likewise used in another study, on T cells in Graves' hyperthyroidism and ophthalmopathy.

The material was peripheral blood mononuclear cells (PBMCs), obtained at new diagnosis, from a patient treated with antithyroid drugs. The source is a woman aged 25 to 39 with Graves disease.

This clonotype showed up just a few times. This clone may be a read error of a much larger clone one base away. The V and J genes are TRBV19 and TRBJ2-3, with D hard to call. CDR1 is LNHDA and CDR2 is SQIVND in the germline V gene (reference sequence). The CDR3 is 14 residues long. CDR3: CAGSPSPSTDTQYF. As DNA, the CDR3 is TGTGCCGGTAGTCCCAGCCCTAGCACAGATACGCAGTATTTT.

This clonotype was recorded at least ten times. V and J are TRBV2 and TRBJ2-5; 12 positions agree with TRBD1. This CDR3 region has 14 residues. Per germline, CDR1 SNHLY and CDR2 FYNNEI. Losses at the gene ends were 6 bases for V and 7 bases for J; bases not matched to a gene: 6. The CDR3 spells CASSGTGGGRTQYF. As DNA, the CDR3 is TGTGCCAGCAGCGGGACAGGGGGCGGTCGGACCCAGTACTTC. The complete variable domain, with remaining parts taken from reference TRBV2 and TRBJ2-5, reads EPEVTQTPSHQVTQMGQEVILRCVPISNHLYFYWYRQILGQKVEFLVSFYNNEISEKSEIFDDQFSVERPDGSNFTLKIRSTKLEDSAMYFCASSGTGGGRTQYFGPGTRLLVL.

This clonotype showed up many times. Written as DNA, the CDR3 is TGTGCCAGCAGAATTTTGGCGGGAGGGCCGAACAATGAGCAGTTCTTC. It translates to CASRILAGGPNNEQFF. This chain links TRBV12-3 or TRBV12-4 with TRBJ2-1; 9 nucleotides line up with TRBD2. This CDR3 comprises 16 residues. The V gene end was trimmed by 6 bases and the J gene end by 5 bases; junction bases not matched to a gene: 11.

This clonotype showed up many times. The V call is TRBV30, the J call TRBJ2-2; TRBD1 aligns across 7 bases. Germline V gene lookup returns CDR1 GTSNPN and CDR2 SVGIG (reference sequence). The V segment lost 4 bases and the J segment 9 bases; nucleotides outside the gene matches: 5. This CDR3 contains 12 residues. The CDR3 reads CAWNPGGRELFF. CDR3 nucleotide sequence: TGTGCCTGGAACCCAGGGGGTCGGGAGCTGTTTTTT. Using reference TRBV30 and TRBJ2-2 for the parts outside the CDR3, the full variable domain is SQTIHQWPATLVQPVGSPLSLECTVEGTSNPNLYWYRQAAGRGLQLLFYSVGIGQISSEVPQNLSASRPQDRQFILSSKKLLLSDSGFYLCAWNPGGRELFFGEGSRLTVL.

In regard to this clonotype: This may come from a read error, since a much larger clone is one base off. The chain joins TRBV6-4 to TRBJ2-2, with D uncertain. Trimming removed 6 bases at V and 3 bases at J, with 20 bases between. The germline CDR1 and CDR2 sequences are MRHNA and SNTAGT. This CDR3 comprises 17 residues. DNA of the CDR3: TGTGCCAGCAGCCCGAGCCTTTCTAAGGGCGACACCGGGGAGCTGTTTTTT. This translates into CASSPSLSKGDTGELFF.

This clonotype was seen at least ten times. The gene calls are TRBV7-9 and TRBJ2-1, with D perhaps matching TRBD2 (5 bases). This CDR3 contains 13 residues. The germline V gene has CDR1 SEHNR and CDR2 FQNEAQ (reference sequence). With 6 bases removed from V and 8 bases from J, the gap between germline ends came to 14 bases. CDR3 bases: TGTGCCAGCAGTCCCGGCCCGCGGGATGAGCAGTTCTTC. Amino acid sequence: CASSPGPRDEQFF. Full variable domain (missing parts from reference TRBV7-9 and TRBJ2-1): DTGVSQNPRHKITKRGQNVTFRCDPISEHNRLYWYRQTLGQGPEFLTYFQNEAQLEKSRLLSDRFSAERPKGSFSTLEIQRTEQGDSAMYLCASSPGPRDEQFFGPGTRLTVL.

This clonotype was detected ten times or more. V usage is TRBV18 and J usage is TRBJ2-3; D is ambiguous. The CDR3 covers 14 residues. Germline CDR1 KGHSH, CDR2 LQKENI. Trimming took 6 bases from V and 2 from J, leaving 12 bases between them. In nucleotides, the CDR3 is TGTGCCAGCTCCCAGAGAAGCTCCACAGATACGCAGTATTTT. Residues: CASSQRSSTDTQYF.

This clonotype was seen many times. A read error may produce the germline difference seen at one junction end. The chain uses TRBV12-3 or TRBV12-4 and TRBJ1-1; D might be TRBD1 (5 bases). This CDR3 has 17 residues. CDR3 region: CASSWDSWTISNTEALF. The DNA of the CDR3 is TGTGCCAGCAGTTGGGACTCCTGGACCATATCGAACACTGAAGCTCTCTTT.

About this clonotype: A far larger clone is just one base off, so this is likely a read error. The chain couples TRBV28 to TRBJ1-1; D is possibly TRBD1 (5 bases). The CDR3 is 13 amino acids. Germline CDR1 reads MDHEN; CDR2 reads SYDVKM. The CDR3 sequence is CASIGVSNIEAFF. The CDR3 nucleotides read TGTGCCAGCATAGGGGTATCGAACATTGAAGCTTTCTTT.

The V call is TRBV19, the J call TRBJ2-1, with no clear D. The V gene's germline CDR1 is LNHDA and CDR2 SQIVND (reference sequence). The V and J ends lost 8 bases and 4 bases respectively, with 9 bases between them. The CDR3 has 12 residues. The CDR3 coding sequence is TGTGCCAGTTATGGGTATTACAATGAGCAGTTCTTC. It translates to CASYGYYNEQFF.

This clonotype has a count of ten or more. CDR3 in DNA: TGTGCCAGCAGTTATCCCTCAGGGGGCAATCAGCCCCAGCATTTT. Amino acid sequence: CASSYPSGGNQPQHF. The chain is built from TRBV6-5 and TRBJ1-5, with a tentative D call TRBD1 (6 bases). Germline values: CDR1 MNHEY, CDR2 SVGAGI. V was cut by 3 bases and J by 2 bases, with 11 bases left in between. The CDR3 has 15 amino acids.

This clonotype was detected ten times or more. The chain recombines TRBV2 with TRBJ2-3, with D unresolved. The CDR3 length is 14 residues. CDR1 is SNHLY, CDR2 FYNNEI, per germline. Deletions cut 6 bases from V and 0 bases from J, with 10 bases between. This CDR3 reads CASRESGSTDTQYF. The CDR3 nucleotides are TGTGCCAGCAGGGAATCCGGGAGCACAGATACGCAGTATTTT.